The source of this T cell receptor beta chain is a study of CD8 T cells in ankylosing spondylitis. TCRdb independently ran MiXCR on the 5' RACE reads; one entry per CDR3 protein. Of about 390,000 distinct CDR3 sequences listed, approximately 20% are singletons. As regards this clonotype: Its cognate antigen is unknown.

General observations from the study: Ankylosing spondylitis blood appeared to carry a characteristic TCR beta motif of seven to nine highly homologous variants.

V lost 1 base, J lost 7 bases, and 8 bases stayed unmatched. Germline V gives CDR1 SGDLS, CDR2 YYNGEE. The CDR3 loop spans 15 amino acids. What was sequenced was blood, either unsorted or a sorted T cell fraction (not recorded which). The TCR originated in a male donor with ankylosing spondylitis. V is TRBV9 and J is TRBJ2-1, with 7 bases fitting TRBD2. The CDR3 region has the DNA TGTGCCAGCAGCGTAATTGCGGGAGCACGGAATGAGCAGTTCTTC. This sequence encodes CASSVIAGARNEQFF.